This TCR beta chain was sequenced during a study of early stage breast cancer tumors. For the study at large: Eight ER+/PR+/HER2- tumors were invasive ductal; a few were invasive lobular.

The germline V and J ends were trimmed by 1 base and 8 bases, with 6 bases remaining between them. Germline V gene lookup returns CDR1 MGHRA and CDR2 YSYEKL. This CDR3 comprises 12 residues. As for this clone: Its antigen is not known.

The study's findings and limits: Compared with adjacent normal breast, tumors showed approximately 2.5-fold denser, more clonal T cells. Commonly generated sequences made up most enriched TCRB sequences shared between patients.

Profiled with immunoSEQ multiplex PCR; TCRdb holds only in-frame clones, not every one. Among roughly 56,000 clones listed, approximately 80% were seen once. Source material: blood. The sequence was collected from a person under 45 with breast cancer. The J gene is TRBJ2-1, the V gene TRBV4-1; D is undetermined. The CDR3 sequence: CASSQGVDEQFF. CDR3 DNA sequence: TGCGCCAGCAGCCAAGGTGTGGATGAGCAGTTCTTC.